Shown below are 23 T cell receptor beta chains from a single sample sequenced in a study of shared clonotypes between healthy human individuals. TCRdb keeps only in-frame clones here, not all; method: immunoSEQ multiplex PCR. The sample has roughly 2,500,000 clones; over 85% are singletons. The material sequenced was naive CD4+ T cells from PBMCs. Subset given: CD45RA+ positively selected. Receptor source: a man between 18 and 29 years old in good health. Some clones in this sample may be carry-over from other donors' samples.

A word on this clone: Different DNA sequences within this sample yield the same CDR3. The chain recombines TRBV6-6 with TRBJ1-2; D is unresolved. Germline CDR1 is MNHNY and CDR2 is SVGAGI (reference sequence). V lost 6 bases and J 2 bases, leaving 10 bases between the germline ends. The CDR3 has 13 residues. The DNA for the CDR3 is TGTGCCAGCAGCTTGGACGGAAACTATGGCTACACCTTC. This encodes CASSLDGNYGYTF.

A remark on this clone: Other DNA variants within this sample encode the same CDR3. The chain combines TRBV5-1 with TRBJ2-7; the D is unclear. V was cut by 0 bases and J by 3 bases, with 7 bases left in between. CDR1 SGHRS and CDR2 YFSETQ come from the germline V gene. This CDR3 has 13 amino acids. The CDR3 DNA is TGCGCCAGCAGCTTGGATGGAGTCTACGAGCAGTACTTC. Translated, it gives CASSLDGVYEQYF.

Turning to this clone: Other nucleotide sequences in the sample specify the same CDR3. This sequence joins TRBV30 and TRBJ2-1; D gene uncertain. From germline, CDR1 is GTSNPN and CDR2 SVGIG (reference sequence). The V end was cut by 0 bases, the J end by 7 bases, with 4 bases between. The CDR3 sequence is 11 residues long. The CDR3 loop is CAWSVRNEQFF. DNA for the CDR3: TGTGCCTGGAGTGTACGGAATGAGCAGTTCTTC.

This chain joins TRBV7-9 and TRBJ1-1, with no clear D. Between the trimmed V and J ends, which lost 5 bases and 0 bases, there was a span of 16 bases. Germline V lookup: CDR1 SEHNR, CDR2 FQNEAQ (reference sequence). The CDR3 sequence is 16 residues long. This CDR3 is CASSPPQGLLNTEAFF. CDR3 DNA sequence: TGTGCCAGCAGCCCTCCTCAAGGACTCTTGAACACTGAAGCTTTCTTT.

About this clone: Other DNA sequences of this sample code for an identical CDR3. The genes are TRBV7-2 and TRBJ2-3; 7 positions match TRBD2. The CDR3 has 14 residues. Trimming cost V 4 bases and J 1 base; bases outside gene matches: 2. Germline-derived CDR1 and CDR2 are SGHTA and FQGNSA. The CDR3 nucleotides read TGTGCCAGCAGCTCCGGACTAGGCACAGATACGCAGTATTTT. It specifies CASSSGLGTDTQYF.

The rearrangement joins TRBV7-8 to TRBJ2-5; D unresolved. Germline values: CDR1 SGHVS, CDR2 FQNEAQ. The CDR3 extends over 14 amino acids. V lost 5 bases and J lost 5, with 15 bases in between. The CDR3 sequence is CASSLFGSLETQYF. CDR3 DNA: TGTGCCAGCAGCCTATTTGGATCGCTGGAGACCCAGTACTTC.

The chain carries TRBV11-2 and TRBJ2-1; D possibly corresponds to TRBD2 (5 bases). Germline values: CDR1 SGHAT, CDR2 FQNNGV. V lost 4 bases to trimming and J lost 1 base, with 11 bases between them. The CDR3 contains 15 residues. CDR3 coding DNA: TGTGCCAGCAGCTCGGAGGTCGCGTCCTACAATGAGCAGTTCTTC. Translated, it gives CASSSEVASYNEQFF.

The rearrangement links TRBV27 to TRBJ2-5; D might be TRBD1 (5 bases). CDR3 length equals 11 residues. Germline values: CDR1 MNHEY, CDR2 SMNVEV (reference sequence). The ends were cut back, 8 bases at V and 7 bases at J, with 11 bases in the middle. The CDR3 protein is CASGQGLTQYF. DNA for the CDR3: TGTGCCAGCGGGCAGGGCTTGACCCAGTACTTC.

The gene calls are TRBV29-1 and TRBJ2-4; TRBD1 might be the D (6 bases). CDR1 and CDR2 (germline): SQVTM, ANQGSEA. The CDR3 is 13 residues long. Deletions cut 6 bases from V and 2 bases from J, with 11 bases between. CDR3 DNA sequence: TGCAGCGTGGGGGCAGGTCCCAAAAACATTCAGTACTTC. This sequence encodes CSVGAGPKNIQYF.

V is TRBV10-3 and J is TRBJ2-7, with a weak D call TRBD2 (5 bases). Germline V gene lookup returns CDR1 ENHRY and CDR2 SYGVKD. The V end lost 5 bases, the J end lost 6 bases, and 11 bases lay between the germline ends. CDR3 size: 12 residues. The CDR3 is CAISPLAAEQYF. The CDR3 DNA sequence: TGTGCCATCAGTCCCCTAGCAGCCGAGCAGTACTTC.

The CDR3 sequence: CATPAGSGELFF. CDR3 nucleotides: TGTGCCACCCCAGCTGGGTCCGGGGAGCTGTTTTTT. The V call is TRBV28, the J call TRBJ2-2; D is ambiguous. There are 12 residues in the CDR3. The V gene's germline CDR1 is MDHEN and CDR2 SYDVKM. V lost 10 bases and J 6 bases, leaving 12 bases between the germline ends.

The count of this clone is one. The chain recombines TRBV28 with TRBJ2-5; D not certain. The DNA end is a closer match to TRBJ2-7, so the J assignment may be wrong. This CDR3 comprises 11 residues. Germline CDR1 and CDR2: MDHEN and SYDVKM. The CDR3 loop is CASTHSYEQYF. The CDR3 region has the DNA TGTGCCAGCACGCATTCCTACGAGCAGTACTTC.

The chain employs TRBV19 and TRBJ1-5; D uncertain. V was pared by 6 bases and J by 6 bases, with 15 bases between. The CDR3 has 14 amino acids. Looked up from germline, CDR1 is LNHDA and CDR2 is SQIVND (reference sequence). CDR3 DNA sequence: TGTGCCAGTAGCCCGGGCAGGCCGGGTCAGCCCCAGCATTTT. Translation: CASSPGRPGQPQHF.

The chain employs TRBV6-5 and TRBJ1-2, with 10 bases lining up with TRBD1. The junction had 7 bases not matched to a gene; V was cut back by 6 bases and J by 9 bases. CDR1 is MNHEY, CDR2 SVGAGI, per germline. CDR3 length equals 13 residues. The CDR3 DNA reads as TGTGCCAGCAGCCCTGACAGGGGGCTACGCTACACCTTC. Translated, it gives CASSPDRGLRYTF.

The chain joins TRBV27 to TRBJ2-1, with 7 bases that match TRBD2. This CDR3 is built from 17 residues. CDR1 and CDR2 (germline): MNHEY, SMNVEV (reference sequence). V was clipped by 3 bases and J by 0 bases; unmatched bases: 8. For the CDR3, the DNA is TGTGCCAGCAGTTTGACCACTAGCGCGAGCTCCTACAATGAGCAGTTCTTC. It codes for CASSLTTSASSYNEQFF.

This sequence joins TRBV7-9 and TRBJ1-2; 12 nucleotides agree with TRBD1. The CDR3 is made up of 14 amino acids. Looked up from germline, CDR1 is SEHNR and CDR2 is FQNEAQ (reference sequence). The J segment lost 12 bases and the V segment lost 5 bases, leaving 10 bases of the junction unmatched. As DNA, the CDR3 is TGTGCCAGCAGCGAGACCGGGACAGGGGGCAAGGACACCTTC. As protein: CASSETGTGGKDTF.

The V gene is TRBV29-1, the J gene TRBJ1-1; D ambiguous. The CDR3 is made up of 14 amino acids. Germline V gene data show CDR1 as SQVTM and CDR2 as ANQGSEA. Trimming removed 3 bases from V and 3 bases from J, with 14 bases in between. CDR3 bases: TGCAGCGTTGAGTCTCTGGGGTCATACACTGAAGCTTTCTTT. This sequence encodes CSVESLGSYTEAFF. The whole variable domain, filled in from reference TRBV29-1 and TRBJ1-1, reads SAVISQKPSRDICQRGTSLTIQCQVDSQVTMMFWYRQQPGQSLTLIATANQGSEATYESGFVIDKFPISRPNLTFSTLTVSNMSPEDSSIYLCSVESLGSYTEAFFGQGTRLTVV.

This clone was seen a few times. This chain uses TRBV28 with TRBJ2-7; no clear D gene. V was pared by 2 bases and J by 9 bases, with 20 bases between. Germline V gene sequence: CDR1 MDHEN, CDR2 SYDVKM. The CDR3 length is 15 residues. The CDR3 DNA is TGTGCCAGCAGTTTACCCGGGCAGGCAGGCGGTTGGCAGTACTTC. This sequence encodes CASSLPGQAGGWQYF.

This clone was picked up one time. V is TRBV18 and J is TRBJ2-7, with a tentative D call TRBD1 (6 bases). The V gene lost 2 bases and the J gene lost 0 bases, with 11 bases spanning the gap. The V gene's germline CDR1 is KGHSH and CDR2 LQKENI. The CDR3 runs 15 residues. CDR3 protein: CASSPITGNSYEQYF. CDR3 nucleotide sequence: TGTGCCAGCTCACCAATAACAGGGAACTCCTACGAGCAGTACTTC.

V usage is TRBV5-6 and J usage is TRBJ1-1; D is ambiguous. This CDR3 has 14 amino acids. Germline CDR1 and CDR2: SGHDT and YYEEEE. V lost 4 bases, J lost 1 base, and 11 bases lay in between. CDR3 residues: CASSPAVGNTEAFF. CDR3 DNA sequence: TGTGCCAGCAGCCCCGCCGTCGGGAACACTGAAGCTTTCTTT.

The CDR3 here is CASSEPGRIANTEAFF. The CDR3, as DNA: TGCGCCAGCAGTGAACCGGGACGGATAGCGAACACTGAAGCTTTCTTT. The chain links TRBV10-2 to TRBJ1-1, with a tentative D call TRBD1 (5 bases). Trimming took off 3 bases at V and 1 base at J, with 15 bases between the two ends. Germline values: CDR1 WSHSY, CDR2 SAAADI. The CDR3 extends over 16 amino acids.

The V gene is TRBV28, the J gene TRBJ2-1; TRBD2 aligns across 11 bases. CDR3 length: 16 residues. Germline values: CDR1 MDHEN, CDR2 SYDVKM. The trim removed 4 bases at V and 4 bases at J, leaving 6 bases unmatched. In nucleotides, the CDR3 is TGTGCCAGCAGTTCCTCGGGACTAGCGGTGTACAATGAGCAGTTCTTC. Its translation: CASSSSGLAVYNEQFF.

The J gene is TRBJ2-3, the V gene TRBV5-1, with TRBD2 matching 11 bases. The CDR3 is 16 residues long. Germline lookup yields CDR1 SGHRS and CDR2 YFSETQ. With 0 bases clipped from V and 8 bases from J, the junction kept 8 bases outside the gene matches. The CDR3 loop reads CASSLGLAGSVFTQYF. The CDR3, as DNA: TGCGCCAGCAGCTTGGGACTAGCGGGGTCGGTGTTTACGCAGTATTTT.